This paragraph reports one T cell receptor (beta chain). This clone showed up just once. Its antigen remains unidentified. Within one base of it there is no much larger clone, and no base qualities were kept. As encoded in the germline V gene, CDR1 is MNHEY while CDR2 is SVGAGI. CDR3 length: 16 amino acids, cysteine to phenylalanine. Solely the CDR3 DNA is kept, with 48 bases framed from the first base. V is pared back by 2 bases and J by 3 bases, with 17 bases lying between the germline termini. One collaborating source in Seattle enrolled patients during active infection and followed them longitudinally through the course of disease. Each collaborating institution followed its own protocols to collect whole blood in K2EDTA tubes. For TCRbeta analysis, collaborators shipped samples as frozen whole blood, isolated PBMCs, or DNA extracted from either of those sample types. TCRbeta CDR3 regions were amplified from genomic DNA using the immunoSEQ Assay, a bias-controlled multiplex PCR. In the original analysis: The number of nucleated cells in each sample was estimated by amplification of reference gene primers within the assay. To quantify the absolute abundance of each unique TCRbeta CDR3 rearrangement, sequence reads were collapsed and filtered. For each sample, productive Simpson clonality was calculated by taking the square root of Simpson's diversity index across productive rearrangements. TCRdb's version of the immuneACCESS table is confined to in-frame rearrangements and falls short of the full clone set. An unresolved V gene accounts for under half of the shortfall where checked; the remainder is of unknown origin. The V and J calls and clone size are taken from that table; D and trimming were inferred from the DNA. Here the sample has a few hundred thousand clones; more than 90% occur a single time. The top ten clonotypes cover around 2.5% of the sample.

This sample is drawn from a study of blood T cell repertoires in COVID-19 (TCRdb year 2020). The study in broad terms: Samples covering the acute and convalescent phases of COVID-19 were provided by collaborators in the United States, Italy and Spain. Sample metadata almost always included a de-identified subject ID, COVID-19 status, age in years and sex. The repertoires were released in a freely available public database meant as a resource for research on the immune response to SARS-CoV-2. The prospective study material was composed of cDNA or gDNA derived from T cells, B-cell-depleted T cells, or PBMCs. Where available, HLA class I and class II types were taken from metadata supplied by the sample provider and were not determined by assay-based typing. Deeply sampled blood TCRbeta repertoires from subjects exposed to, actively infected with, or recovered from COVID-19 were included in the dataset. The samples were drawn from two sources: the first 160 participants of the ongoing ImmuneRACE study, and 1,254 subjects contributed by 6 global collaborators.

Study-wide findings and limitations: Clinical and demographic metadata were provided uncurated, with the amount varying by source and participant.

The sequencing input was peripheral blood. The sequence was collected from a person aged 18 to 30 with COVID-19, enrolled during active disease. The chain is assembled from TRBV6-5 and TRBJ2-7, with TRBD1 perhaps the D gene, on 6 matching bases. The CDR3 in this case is CASSYLGSGANYEQYF. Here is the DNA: TGTGCCAGCAGTTACCTCGGTTCAGGGGCGAACTACGAGCAGTACTTC.